These T cell receptor beta chains were read from a single sample in a study of blood T cell repertoires in COVID-19. TCRdb keeps only in-frame clones here, not all; method: immunoSEQ multiplex PCR. The repertoire has a few hundred thousand clones, approximately 85% of them found once; the top ten carry approximately 11%. Sequenced sample: peripheral blood. The receptors stem from a woman between 65 and 79 years old with acute or convalescent COVID-19. Both conserved end residues are part of each CDR3. A D gene is named only where the DNA matches it firmly. Clone size is not always given. Where it is, it says once, few, many or a class for expanded clones.

abundance	d_gene	v_gene	j_gene	CDR3nt	CDR3aa
once	TRBD1	TRBV5-1	TRBJ1-2	TGCGCCAGCAGCAACACAGGGGGGGTTGGCTACACCTTC	CASSNTGGVGYTF
.	TRBD1	TRBV18	TRBJ1-5	TGTGCCAGCTCACTGGGACAGGGGGCATATCAGCCCCAGCATTTT	CASSLGQGAYQPQHF
.	.	TRBV18	TRBJ1-3	TGTGCCAGCTCACCCCTCGCGGACTCTGGAAACACCATATATTTT	CASSPLADSGNTIYF
few	.	TRBV2	TRBJ1-2	TGTGCCAGCAGCCGGACAGAGGGGAACTATGGCTACACCTTC	CASSRTEGNYGYTF
.	.	TRBV4-2	TRBJ2-5	TGTGCCAGCAGCCCTTTGGGGACTCAGGAGACCCAGTACTTC	CASSPLGTQETQYF
.	TRBD2	TRBV6-6	TRBJ2-5	TGTGCCAGCCTGGGGGGGTTGGGGGTGCAAGAGACCCAGTACTTC	CASLGGLGVQETQYF
once	.	TRBV18	TRBJ2-5	TGTGCCAGCTCACCCAGACAGTTGGAGACCCAGTACTTC	CASSPRQLETQYF
.	.	TRBV9	TRBJ2-1	TGTGCCAGCAGCGAGCGAGGGGGGGACAATGAGCAGTTCTTC	CASSERGGDNEQFF
.	TRBD2	TRBV2	TRBJ2-5	TGTGCCAGCAGTGAAGGGGGACTAGTCGACTTC	CASSEGGLVDF
.	TRBD1	TRBV2	TRBJ1-2	TGTGCCGGGAAGGGACAGGGGTACGGCTACACCTTC	CAGKGQGYGYTF
once	.	TRBV2	TRBJ2-7	TGTGCCAGCAACGGCCTGGGGACATACGAGCAGTACTTC	CASNGLGTYEQYF
.	.	TRBV7-9	TRBJ1-2	TGTGCCAGCAGCCATCCGACCAGGGAGGGGAATGGCTACACCTTC	CASSHPTREGNGYTF
.	.	TRBV6-5	TRBJ1-1	TGTGCCAGCAGTTACGGAGGAGCGGGGCTGGCTGAAGCTTTCTTT	CASSYGGAGLAEAFF
.	TRBD2	TRBV30	TRBJ2-1	TGTGCCTGGAAAGGGACTAGCGGGGGGTCGGGGTCCTACAATGAGCAGTTCTTC	CAWKGTSGGSGSYNEQFF
.	TRBD1	TRBV10-3	TRBJ1-2	TGTGCCATCAGTGACGGGGGACAGTCCTATGGCTACACCTTC	CAISDGGQSYGYTF
.	.	TRBV5-4	TRBJ1-1	TGTGCCAGCAGCTTGCCCCCCCCCGGGAACATGAACACTGAAGCTTTCTTT	CASSLPPPGNMNTEAFF
.	.	TRBV6-5	TRBJ1-6	TGTGCCAGCAGCCGTACGGACAGTAATTCACCCCTCCACTTT	CASSRTDSNSPLHF
few	.	TRBV19	TRBJ1-1	TGTGCCAGTAGAAGCGACGGCACTGAAGCTTTCTTT	CASRSDGTEAFF
few	.	TRBV7-8	TRBJ2-7	TGTGCCAGCAGCATAGGAAGGGGAAAGGGTTACGAGCAGTACTTC	CASSIGRGKGYEQYF
.	.	TRBV6-6	TRBJ1-6	TGTGCCAGCAGCTATGACAGGAATTCACCCCTCCACTTT	CASSYDRNSPLHF
.	.	TRBV27	TRBJ2-2	TGTGCCAGCAGACTCCAGGGTTCCGGGGAGCTGTTTTTT	CASRLQGSGELFF
once	.	TRBV18	TRBJ2-7	TGTGCCAGCTCACCACCGCCTGGCGGTTTGGGCGAGCAGTACTTC	CASSPPPGGLGEQYF
.	TRBD2	TRBV7-9	TRBJ2-5	TGTGCCAGCAGCTTAGGTAGCGGGGGGCATGGAGAGACCCAGTACTTC	CASSLGSGGHGETQYF
.	.	TRBV2	TRBJ2-1	TGTGCCAGCCGCTACCTGCCCGTCAACAATGAGCAGTTCTTC	CASRYLPVNNEQFF
.	.	TRBV3-1/TRBV3-2	TRBJ2-7	TGTGCCAGCAGCCATGCCGGGGGAGAGCAGTACTTC	CASSHAGGEQYF
.	.	TRBV6-5	TRBJ2-7	TGTGCCAGCTCTCCGGGACTGACTTACGAGCAGTACTTC	CASSPGLTYEQYF
.	TRBD1	TRBV5-4	TRBJ2-6	TGTGCCAGCAGTTGGACAGGGGGCGCAGCTCGTGGGGCCAACGTCCTGACTTTC	CASSWTGGAARGANVLTF
.	.	TRBV3-1/TRBV3-2	TRBJ1-6	TGTGCCAGCAGCCAAGGAAGGGCCAGGGAGGGTTCACCCCTCCACTTT	CASSQGRAREGSPLHF
.	TRBD1	TRBV7-9	TRBJ1-4	TGTGCCAGCAGCCAAACAGGGGCTGGCGAAAAACTGTTTTTT	CASSQTGAGEKLFF
few	.	TRBV4-1	TRBJ1-6	TGCGCCAGCGCTGGGGGAGAGGGAGGGGCATCACCCCTCCACTTT	CASAGGEGGASPLHF
.	.	TRBV5-4	TRBJ2-1	TGTGCCAGCAGCTTGCTCGGGGGAAATGAGCAGTTCTTC	CASSLLGGNEQFF
.	.	TRBV10-3	TRBJ1-1	TGTGCCATCAGTGAGGCACGGGAGCCCCCCACTGAAGCTTTCTTT	CAISEAREPPTEAFF
few	TRBD1	TRBV5-1	TRBJ1-2	TGCGCCAGCAGCTCGAACAGGGGGGACTATGGCTACACCTTC	CASSSNRGDYGYTF
.	.	TRBV2	TRBJ1-4	TGTGCCAGCAGTCTTGGTGGGGCCATGGCGGAAAAACTGTTTTTT	CASSLGGAMAEKLFF
.	.	TRBV18	TRBJ1-3	TGTGCCAGCTCACCATCCGAGAGCTCTGGAAACACCATATATTTT	CASSPSESSGNTIYF
.	.	TRBV13	TRBJ2-3	TGTGCCAGCAGCTTAGGGGCAAAAACCCCGGGTACGCAGTATTTT	CASSLGAKTPGTQYF
.	TRBD2	TRBV7-3	TRBJ2-2	TGTGCCAGCAGCTTGACGACTAGCGGGATCACCGGGGAGCTGTTTTTT	CASSLTTSGITGELFF
few	TRBD1	TRBV30	TRBJ1-6	TGTGCCTGGACCATCTTGACAGGGGCCCGATCACCCCTCCACTTT	CAWTILTGARSPLHF
.	.	TRBV6-5	TRBJ1-2	TGTGCCAGCAGCCCAGGGGCAGACTATGGCTACACCTTC	CASSPGADYGYTF